This T cell receptor (beta chain) was identified during a study of T cell repertoires in cytomegalovirus infection. Turning to the study itself: CMV infection plus the matching HLA type was flagged by public TCR beta signatures.

One entry per CDR3 protein, called by TCRdb with MiXCR from the reads. The sample lists around 330,000 distinct CDR3 sequences, roughly 16% occurring once. Study-wide points: The study found HLA-C-restricted CMV-specific TCR beta clonotypes dominating the ex vivo response.

This CDR3 region has 14 residues. Trimming stripped 0 bases from V and 2 bases from J, with 8 bases between. Germline loops: CDR1 MDHEN, CDR2 SYDVKM. There are many counts of this clonotype. Its antigen is undetermined. The receptor was isolated from a human donor in good health (CMV status not recorded). Some clones in this sample may be carry-over from other donors' samples. Material: PBMCs. The chain uses TRBV28 and TRBJ2-7; D might be TRBD1 (5 bases). The CDR3 DNA follows: TGTGCCAGCAGTTTATGGTCAGGGACCTACGAGCAGTACTTC. Translated, it gives CASSLWSGTYEQYF.